This TCR beta chain was identified during a study of blood T cell repertoires in COVID-19. Across the whole study: PBMCs, B-cell-depleted T cells, or T cells were the source of the cDNA or gDNA that made up the material.

This table comes from immunoSEQ multiplex PCR, and its TCRdb copy is limited to in-frame clones, with some not included. The table has roughly 230,000 clones, about four fifths seen once; the top ten hold approximately 4.7%. What was sequenced was peripheral blood. The TCR comes from a man aged 45-65 years with active or convalescent COVID-19.

The CDR3 DNA reads as TGTGCCAGCAGCCCCGACAGGGGGATTGGGAATGAGCAGTTCTTC. Its protein is CASSPDRGIGNEQFF. The V call is TRBV7-8, the J call TRBJ2-1; 9 bases match TRBD1. Germline CDR1 and CDR2: SGHVS and FQNEAQ. J was trimmed by 7 bases and V by 5 bases; bases with no gene match: 9. The CDR3 has 15 residues.